This entry concerns a single T cell receptor beta chain. The antigen remains undetermined. This specimen belongs to a study of cytomegalovirus exposure and HLA in healthy donors. Findings and caveats of the study: Clonal expansion, a later analysis showed, was greater in HLA-associated TCR beta chains than in equally common others. Cytomegalovirus status was reportedly diagnosed by the classifier with high sensitivity and specificity.

This CDR3 region has 17 residues. It was with 60 Vbeta and 13 Jbeta primers that the PCR ran. This table comes from immunoSEQ multiplex PCR, and its TCRdb copy is limited to in-frame clones, with some not included. The sample shows some 190,000 clones, 75% to 80% of them seen only once. The genes are TRBV21-1 and TRBJ2-3; the table's D call, TRBD2, has no DNA check behind it. TRBV21-1 has pseudogene status. Specimen: PBMCs. This sequence was found in a woman younger than 45 in good health and CMV-seropositive. This CDR3 is CARLAGRSSRGSDTQYF. The CDR3 region has the DNA TGTGCCAGACTAGCGGGGCGGTCAAGTAGGGGCTCAGATACGCAGTATTTT.